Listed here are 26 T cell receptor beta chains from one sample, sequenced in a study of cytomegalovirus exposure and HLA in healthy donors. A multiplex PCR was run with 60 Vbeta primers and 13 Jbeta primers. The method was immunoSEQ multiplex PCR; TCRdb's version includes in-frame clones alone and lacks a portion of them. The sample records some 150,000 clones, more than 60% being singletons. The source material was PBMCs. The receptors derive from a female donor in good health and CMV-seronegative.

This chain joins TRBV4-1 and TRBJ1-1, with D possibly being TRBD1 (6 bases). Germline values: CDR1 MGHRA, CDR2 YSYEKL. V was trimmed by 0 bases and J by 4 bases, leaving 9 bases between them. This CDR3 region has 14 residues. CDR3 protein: CASSQEGAATEAFF. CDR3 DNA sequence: TGCGCCAGCAGCCAAGAGGGGGCGGCCACTGAAGCTTTCTTT.

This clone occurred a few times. The CDR3 DNA sequence: TGCGCCAGCAGCCAAGGGACAGGGGGCCCTGAAGCTTTCTTT. It is translated as CASSQGTGGPEAFF. V usage is TRBV4-1 and J usage is TRBJ1-1; 11 positions agree with TRBD1. The CDR3 is made up of 14 amino acids. Trimming took 1 base from V and 6 from J; bases not matched to a gene: 1. The V gene's germline CDR1 is MGHRA and CDR2 YSYEKL.

The CDR3 here is CASSLALTGRLYGYTF. As DNA, the CDR3 is TGTGCCAGCAGCTTAGCTTTGACAGGGCGACTCTATGGCTACACCTTC. The chain couples TRBV7-9 to TRBJ1-2; 7 bases line up with TRBD1. This CDR3 is built from 16 residues. Unmatched junction bases numbered 8, after V lost 0 bases and J lost 4 bases. CDR1 SEHNR and CDR2 FQNEAQ come from the germline V gene (reference sequence). Full variable domain (outside the CDR3, taken from reference TRBV7-9 and TRBJ1-2): DTGVSQNPRHKITKRGQNVTFRCDPISEHNRLYWYRQTLGQGPEFLTYFQNEAQLEKSRLLSDRFSAERPKGSFSTLEIQRTEQGDSAMYLCASSLALTGRLYGYTFGSGTRLTVV.

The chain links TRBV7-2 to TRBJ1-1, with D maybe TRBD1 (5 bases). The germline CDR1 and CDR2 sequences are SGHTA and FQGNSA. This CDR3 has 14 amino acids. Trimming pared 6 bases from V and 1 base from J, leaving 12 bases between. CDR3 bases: TGTGCCAGCAGGAACACAGGAACGAACACTGAAGCTTTCTTT. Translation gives CASRNTGTNTEAFF.

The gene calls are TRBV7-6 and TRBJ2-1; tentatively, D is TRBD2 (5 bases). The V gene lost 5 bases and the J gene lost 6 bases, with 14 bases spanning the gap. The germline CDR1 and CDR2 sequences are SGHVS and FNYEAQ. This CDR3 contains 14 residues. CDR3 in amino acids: CASSPLEGTNEQFF. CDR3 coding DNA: TGTGCCAGCAGCCCCCTAGAGGGTACCAATGAGCAGTTCTTC.

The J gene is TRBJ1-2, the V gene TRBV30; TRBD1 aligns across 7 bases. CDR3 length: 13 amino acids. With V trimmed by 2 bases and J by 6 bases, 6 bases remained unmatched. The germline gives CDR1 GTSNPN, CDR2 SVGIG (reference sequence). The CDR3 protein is CAWSPDRVHGYTF. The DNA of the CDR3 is TGTGCCTGGAGTCCCGACAGGGTGCATGGCTACACCTTC. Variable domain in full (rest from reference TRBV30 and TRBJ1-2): SQTIHQWPATLVQPVGSPLSLECTVEGTSNPNLYWYRQAAGRGLQLLFYSVGIGQISSEVPQNLSASRPQDRQFILSSKKLLLSDSGFYLCAWSPDRVHGYTFGSGTRLTVV.

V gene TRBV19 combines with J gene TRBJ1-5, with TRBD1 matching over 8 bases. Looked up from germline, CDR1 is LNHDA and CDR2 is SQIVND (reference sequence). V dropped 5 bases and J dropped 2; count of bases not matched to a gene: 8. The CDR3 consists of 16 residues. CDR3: CASSVKDRDRNQPQHF. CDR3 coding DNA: TGTGCCAGTAGTGTAAAGGACAGGGATCGCAATCAGCCCCAGCATTTT. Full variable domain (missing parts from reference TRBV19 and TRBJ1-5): DGGITQSPKYLFRKEGQNVTLSCEQNLNHDAMYWYRQDPGQGLRLIYYSQIVNDFQKGDIAEGYSVSREKKESFPLTVTSAQKNPTAFYLCASSVKDRDRNQPQHFGDGTRLSIL.

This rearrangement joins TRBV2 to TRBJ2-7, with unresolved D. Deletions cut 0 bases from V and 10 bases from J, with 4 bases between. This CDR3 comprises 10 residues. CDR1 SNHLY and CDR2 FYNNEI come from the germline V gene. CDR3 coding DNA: TGTGCCAGCAGTGAAGCCCTCCAGTACTTC. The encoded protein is CASSEALQYF.

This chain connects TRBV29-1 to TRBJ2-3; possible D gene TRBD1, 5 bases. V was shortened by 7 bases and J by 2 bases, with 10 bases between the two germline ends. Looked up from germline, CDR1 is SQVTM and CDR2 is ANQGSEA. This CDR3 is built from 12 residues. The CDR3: CSEDSSTDTQYF. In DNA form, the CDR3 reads TGCAGCGAAGACAGTTCCACAGATACGCAGTATTTT.

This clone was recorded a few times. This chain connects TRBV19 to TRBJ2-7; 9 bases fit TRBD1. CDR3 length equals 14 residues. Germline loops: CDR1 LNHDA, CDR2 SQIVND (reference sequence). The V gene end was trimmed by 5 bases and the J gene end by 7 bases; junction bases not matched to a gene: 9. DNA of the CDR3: TGTGCCAGTAGTCAAGACCGGGACAGGGCGGAGCAGTACTTC. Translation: CASSQDRDRAEQYF.

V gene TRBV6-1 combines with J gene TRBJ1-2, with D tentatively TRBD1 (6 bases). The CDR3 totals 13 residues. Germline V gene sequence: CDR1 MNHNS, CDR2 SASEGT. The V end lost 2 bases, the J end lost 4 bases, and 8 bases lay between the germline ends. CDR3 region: CASSEWTVYGYTF. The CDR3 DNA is TGTGCCAGCAGTGAATGGACAGTCTATGGCTACACCTTC.

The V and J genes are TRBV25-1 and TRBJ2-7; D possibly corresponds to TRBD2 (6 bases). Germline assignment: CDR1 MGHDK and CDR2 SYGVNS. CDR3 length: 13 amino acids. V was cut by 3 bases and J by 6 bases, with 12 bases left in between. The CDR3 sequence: CASSDRGSGEQYF. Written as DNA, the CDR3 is TGTGCCAGCAGTGACCGGGGGTCGGGCGAGCAGTACTTC.

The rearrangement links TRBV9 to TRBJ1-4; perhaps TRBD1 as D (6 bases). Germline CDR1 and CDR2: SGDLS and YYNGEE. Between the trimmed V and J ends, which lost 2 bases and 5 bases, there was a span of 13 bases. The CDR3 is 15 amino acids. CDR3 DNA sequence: TGTGCCAGCAGCGTGGGGGGGGACAAGAATGAAAAACTGTTTTTT. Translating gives CASSVGGDKNEKLFF.

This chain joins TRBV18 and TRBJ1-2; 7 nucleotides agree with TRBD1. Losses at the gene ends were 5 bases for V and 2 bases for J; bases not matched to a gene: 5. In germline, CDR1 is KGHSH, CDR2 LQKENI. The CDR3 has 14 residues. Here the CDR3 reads CASSSNRGNYGYTF. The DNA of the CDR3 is TGTGCCAGCTCATCAAACAGGGGAAACTATGGCTACACCTTC.

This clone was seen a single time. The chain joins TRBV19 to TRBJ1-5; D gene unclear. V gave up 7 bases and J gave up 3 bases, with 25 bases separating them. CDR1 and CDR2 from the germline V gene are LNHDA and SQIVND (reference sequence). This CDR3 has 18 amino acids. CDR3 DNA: TGTGCCAGTAATTGGGAGGGCGGTGAACTATATTACAATCAGCCCCAGCATTTT. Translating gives CASNWEGGELYYNQPQHF.

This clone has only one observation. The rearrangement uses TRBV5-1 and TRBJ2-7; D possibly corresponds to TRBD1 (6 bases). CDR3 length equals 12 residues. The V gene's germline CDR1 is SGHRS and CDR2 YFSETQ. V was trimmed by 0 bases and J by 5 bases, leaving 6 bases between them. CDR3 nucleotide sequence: TGCGCCAGCAGCTTGGACAGGGACGAGCAGTACTTC. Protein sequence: CASSLDRDEQYF. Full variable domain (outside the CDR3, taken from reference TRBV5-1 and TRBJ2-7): KAGVTQTPRYLIKTRGQQVTLSCSPISGHRSVSWYQQTPGQGLQFLFEYFSETQRNKGNFPGRFSGRQFSNSRSEMNVSTLELGDSALYLCASSLDRDEQYFGPGTRLTVT.

Written as DNA, the CDR3 is TGTGCCAGCAGCTTCCTCACAGATACGCAGTATTTT. It codes for CASSFLTDTQYF. The V gene is TRBV7-6, the J gene TRBJ2-3; D gene uncertain. The V and J ends lost 3 bases and 2 bases respectively, with 3 bases between them. Per germline, CDR1 SGHVS and CDR2 FNYEAQ. The CDR3 is 12 residues long.

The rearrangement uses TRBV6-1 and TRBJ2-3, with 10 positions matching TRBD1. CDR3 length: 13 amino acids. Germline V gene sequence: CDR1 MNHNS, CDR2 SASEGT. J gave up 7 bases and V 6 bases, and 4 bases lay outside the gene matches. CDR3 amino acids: CASRDRGSYTQYF. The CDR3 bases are TGTGCCAGCAGGGACAGGGGGTCATATACGCAGTATTTT.

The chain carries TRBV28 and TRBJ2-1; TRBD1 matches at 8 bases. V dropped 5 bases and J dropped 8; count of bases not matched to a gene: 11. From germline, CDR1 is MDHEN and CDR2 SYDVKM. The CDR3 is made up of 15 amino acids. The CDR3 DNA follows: TGTGCCAGCAGTGCCCCGGGACAGGTGATCGATGAGCAGTTCTTC. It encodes CASSAPGQVIDEQFF.

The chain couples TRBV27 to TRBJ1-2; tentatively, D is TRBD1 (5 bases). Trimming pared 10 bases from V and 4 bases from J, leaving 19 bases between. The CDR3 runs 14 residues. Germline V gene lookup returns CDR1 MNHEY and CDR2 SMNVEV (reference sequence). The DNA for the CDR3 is TGTGCCACCACTCCGTCGAGTCAGGGCTATGGCTACACCTTC. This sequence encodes CATTPSSQGYGYTF.

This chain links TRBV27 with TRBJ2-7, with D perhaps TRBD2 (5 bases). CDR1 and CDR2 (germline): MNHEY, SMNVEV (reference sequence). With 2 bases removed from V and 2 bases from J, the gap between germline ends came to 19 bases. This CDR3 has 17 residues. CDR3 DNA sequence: TGTGCCAGCAGTTTACGGTCGGGGTTGATGGGGACCTACGAGCAGTACTTC. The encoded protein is CASSLRSGLMGTYEQYF.

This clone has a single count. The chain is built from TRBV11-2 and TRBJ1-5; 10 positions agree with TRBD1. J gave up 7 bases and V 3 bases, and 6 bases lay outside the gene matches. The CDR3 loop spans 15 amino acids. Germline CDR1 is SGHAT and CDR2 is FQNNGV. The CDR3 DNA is TGTGCCAGCAGCTTTGGACAGGGGGGATTACAGCCCCAGCATTTT. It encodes CASSFGQGGLQPQHF.

CDR3 region: CASSLQARTGNTIYF. CDR3 nucleotides: TGTGCCAGCAGTTTACAGGCCCGAACTGGAAACACCATATATTTT. The chain has TRBV2 and TRBJ1-3, with D possibly matching TRBD1 (5 bases). V dropped 5 bases and J dropped 2 bases, with 13 bases sitting between them. Germline-derived CDR1 and CDR2 are SNHLY and FYNNEI. This CDR3 has 15 residues.

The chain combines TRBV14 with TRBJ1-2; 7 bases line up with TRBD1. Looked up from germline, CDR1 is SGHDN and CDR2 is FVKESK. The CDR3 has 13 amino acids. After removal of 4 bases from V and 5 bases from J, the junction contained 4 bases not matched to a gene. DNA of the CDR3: TGTGCCAGCAGCCTCGGGACAGTTTATGGCTACACCTTC. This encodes CASSLGTVYGYTF.

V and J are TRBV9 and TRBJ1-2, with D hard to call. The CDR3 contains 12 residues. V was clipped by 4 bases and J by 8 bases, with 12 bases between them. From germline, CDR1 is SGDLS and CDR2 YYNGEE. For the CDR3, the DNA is TGTGCCAGCAGCCCGACGGGTAGGGGCTACACCTTC. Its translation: CASSPTGRGYTF.

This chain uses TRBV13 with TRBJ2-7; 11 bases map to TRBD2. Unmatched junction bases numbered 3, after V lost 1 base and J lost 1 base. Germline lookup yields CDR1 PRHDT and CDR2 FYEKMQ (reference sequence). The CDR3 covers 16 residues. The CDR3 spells CASSLVGTSGSYEQYF. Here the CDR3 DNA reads TGTGCCAGCAGCTTAGTTGGGACTAGCGGTTCCTACGAGCAGTACTTC.